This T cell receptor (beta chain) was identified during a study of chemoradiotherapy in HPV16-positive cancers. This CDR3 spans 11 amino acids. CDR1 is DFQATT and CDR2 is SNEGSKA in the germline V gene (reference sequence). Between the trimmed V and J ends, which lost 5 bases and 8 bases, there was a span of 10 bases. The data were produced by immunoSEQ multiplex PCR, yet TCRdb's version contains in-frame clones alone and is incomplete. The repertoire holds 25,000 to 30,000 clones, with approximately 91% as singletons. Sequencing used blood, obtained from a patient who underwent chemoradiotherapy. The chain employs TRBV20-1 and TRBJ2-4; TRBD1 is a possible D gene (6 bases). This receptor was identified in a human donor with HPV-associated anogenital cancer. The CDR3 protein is CSAGQGYIQYF. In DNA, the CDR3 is TGCAGTGCTGGCCAGGGGTACATTCAGTACTTC.